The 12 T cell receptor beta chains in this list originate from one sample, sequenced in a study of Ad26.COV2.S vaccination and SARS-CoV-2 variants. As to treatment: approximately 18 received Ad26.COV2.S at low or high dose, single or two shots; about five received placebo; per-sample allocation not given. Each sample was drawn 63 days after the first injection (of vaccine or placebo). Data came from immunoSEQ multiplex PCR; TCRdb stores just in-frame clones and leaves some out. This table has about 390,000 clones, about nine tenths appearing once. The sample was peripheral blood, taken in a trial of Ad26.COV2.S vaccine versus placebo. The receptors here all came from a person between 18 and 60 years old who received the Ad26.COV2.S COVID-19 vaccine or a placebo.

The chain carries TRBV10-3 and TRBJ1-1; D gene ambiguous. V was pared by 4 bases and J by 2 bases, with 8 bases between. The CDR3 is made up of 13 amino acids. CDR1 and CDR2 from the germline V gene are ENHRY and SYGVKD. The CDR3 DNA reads TGTGCCATCAGTGTCAAGCAAAACACTGAAGCTTTCTTT. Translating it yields CAISVKQNTEAFF.

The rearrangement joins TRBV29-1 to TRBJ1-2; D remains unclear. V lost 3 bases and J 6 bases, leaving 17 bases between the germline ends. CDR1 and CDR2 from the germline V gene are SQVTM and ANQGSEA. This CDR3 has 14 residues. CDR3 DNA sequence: TGCAGCGTTGATTCGGACCCTAGAACTGATGGCTACACCTTC. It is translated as CSVDSDPRTDGYTF.

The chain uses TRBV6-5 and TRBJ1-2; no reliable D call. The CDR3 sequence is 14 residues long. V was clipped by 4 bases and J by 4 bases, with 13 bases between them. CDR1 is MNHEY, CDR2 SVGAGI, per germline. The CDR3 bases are TGTGCCAGCAGTTCGACCTTAAGGGCCTATGGCTACACCTTC. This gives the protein CASSSTLRAYGYTF.

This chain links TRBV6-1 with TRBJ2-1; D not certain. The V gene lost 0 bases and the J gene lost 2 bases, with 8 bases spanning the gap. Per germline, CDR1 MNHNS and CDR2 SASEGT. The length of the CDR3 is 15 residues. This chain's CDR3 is CASSEAPGPYNEQFF. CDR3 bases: TGTGCCAGCAGTGAAGCTCCAGGCCCCTACAATGAGCAGTTCTTC.

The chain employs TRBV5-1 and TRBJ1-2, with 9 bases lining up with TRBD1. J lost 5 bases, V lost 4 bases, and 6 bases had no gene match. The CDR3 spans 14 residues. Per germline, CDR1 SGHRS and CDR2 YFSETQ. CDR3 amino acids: CASSRQGELYGYTF. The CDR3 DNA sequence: TGCGCCAGCAGCAGACAGGGGGAATTATATGGCTACACCTTC.

DNA for the CDR3: TGTGCCAGCAGGATGTTCACGTACTTC. Translated, it gives CASRMFTYF. The genes are TRBV27 and TRBJ2-4; D is undetermined. V lost 6 bases and J 15 bases, leaving 9 bases between the germline ends. CDR1 and CDR2 from the germline V gene are MNHEY and SMNVEV (reference sequence). The CDR3 spans 9 residues.

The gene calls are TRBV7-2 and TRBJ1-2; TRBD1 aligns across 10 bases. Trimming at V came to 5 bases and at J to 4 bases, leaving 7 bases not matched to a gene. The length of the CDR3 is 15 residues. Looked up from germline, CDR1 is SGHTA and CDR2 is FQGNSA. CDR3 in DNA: TGTGCCAGCAGCCCGGGGACAGGGGATTTCTATGGCTACACCTTC. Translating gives CASSPGTGDFYGYTF.

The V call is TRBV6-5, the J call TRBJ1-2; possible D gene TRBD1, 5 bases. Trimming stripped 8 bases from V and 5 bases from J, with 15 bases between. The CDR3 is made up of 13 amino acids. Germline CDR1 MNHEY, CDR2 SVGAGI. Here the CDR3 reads CASRAGKLYGYTF. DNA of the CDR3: TGTGCCAGCCGCGCAGGGAAACTTTATGGCTACACCTTC.

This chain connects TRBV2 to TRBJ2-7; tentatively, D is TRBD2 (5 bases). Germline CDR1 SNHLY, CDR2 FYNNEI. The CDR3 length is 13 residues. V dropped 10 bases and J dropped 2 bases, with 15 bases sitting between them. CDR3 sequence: CATSTATTYEQYF. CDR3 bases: TGTGCCACCTCAACAGCGACTACCTACGAGCAGTACTTC.

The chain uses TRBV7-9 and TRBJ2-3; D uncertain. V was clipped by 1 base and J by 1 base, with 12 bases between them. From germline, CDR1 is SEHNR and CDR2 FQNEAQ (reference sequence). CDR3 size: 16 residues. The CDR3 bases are TGTGCCAGCAGCTTAGGCGCAGGACGCCGCACAGATACGCAGTATTTT. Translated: CASSLGAGRRTDTQYF.

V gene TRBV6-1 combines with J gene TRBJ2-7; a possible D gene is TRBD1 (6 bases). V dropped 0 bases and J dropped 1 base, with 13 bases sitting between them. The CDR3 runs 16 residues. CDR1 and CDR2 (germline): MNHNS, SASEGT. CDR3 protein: CASSEALQGPSYEQYF. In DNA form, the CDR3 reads TGTGCCAGCAGTGAAGCGCTACAGGGTCCTTCCTACGAGCAGTACTTC.

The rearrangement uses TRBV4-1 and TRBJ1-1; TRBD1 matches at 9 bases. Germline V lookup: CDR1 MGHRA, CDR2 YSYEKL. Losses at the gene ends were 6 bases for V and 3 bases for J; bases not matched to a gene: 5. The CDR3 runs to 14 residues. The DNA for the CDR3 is TGCGCCAGCAGACATGGGACAGGGTACACTGAAGCTTTCTTT. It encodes CASRHGTGYTEAFF.